This T cell receptor beta chain appears in the sequencing data of a study of shared clonotypes between healthy human individuals. Germline V gives CDR1 SEHNR, CDR2 FQNEAQ (reference sequence). The CDR3 is 14 amino acids. Comment on this clone: Its antigen is not identified.

The method was immunoSEQ multiplex PCR; TCRdb's version includes in-frame clones alone and lacks a portion of them. The sample shows some 690,000 clones, 90% of them seen only once. Study outcomes and limitations: It was observed that approximately 5% of naive CD4 clonotypes were shared across a few donors. Limited genetic and exposure-history diversity came from having few donors.

This sequence originates from a man aged 18 to 30 in good health. Some clones in this sample may be carry-over from other donors' samples. The chain uses TRBV7-9 and TRBJ2-5, with a tentative D call TRBD1 (5 bases). The last part of the DNA fits TRBJ2-7 better; the J call may be wrong. The sequencing input was memory CD8+ T cells from PBMCs. Subset here: CD45RO+ cells pooled with CCR7-negative TemRA cells. CDR3 protein: CASLDSREVYEQYF. CDR3 bases: TGTGCCAGCCTCGACAGCAGAGAAGTGTACGAGCAGTACTTC.